What follows describes a single T cell receptor (beta chain). The antigen is not known. Vbeta (60) and Jbeta (13) primers were used in the PCR. The repertoire was sequenced with immunoSEQ multiplex PCR; TCRdb's copy has only in-frame clones and lacks some. The table includes around 190,000 clones, about 79% detected once. The data originate from a study of cytomegalovirus exposure and HLA in healthy donors. Overall study results and limits: Later genetic work tied a missense DCLRE1C variant to beta-chain V and J trimming. When analyzed later, the rates of TCR association showed variation by HLA locus, with DRB1 the most and HLA-C the fewest. A later analysis linked about 17,000 TCR beta sequences to HLA alleles at 0.05 false discovery rate. In a later analysis, common viral pathogens appeared linked to several of the most significant clusters.

With V trimmed by 1 base and J by 4 bases, 7 bases remained unmatched. Looked up from germline, CDR1 is SGHNT and CDR2 is YENEEA. CDR3 length equals 17 residues. Source material: PBMCs. The receptor was isolated from a girl aged 2-10 years in good health and CMV-seropositive. J is TRBJ2-2 and V is TRBV11-3; TRBD2 matches at 9 bases. The CDR3 sequence: CASSLVSFSGGTGELFF. The CDR3 DNA sequence: TGTGCCAGCAGCTTAGTTTCGTTTAGCGGGGGCACCGGGGAGCTGTTTTTT.